The 30 T cell receptor beta chains below all came from one sample that was sequenced in a study of CD8 T cells in Susac syndrome. Random hexamers served to reverse transcribe roughly 0.5 to 1 ug RNA. TCRdb reprocessed the immunoSEQ multiplex PCR reads with MiXCR, giving one entry per CDR3 protein. The data show about 280,000 distinct CDR3 sequences, roughly 85% seen once. Sample: CD8+ T cells from PBMCs. These receptors were collected from a human donor with multiple sclerosis.

The genes are TRBV25-1 and TRBJ2-5, with TRBD2 matching 7 bases. This CDR3 is built from 14 residues. CDR1 MGHDK and CDR2 SYGVNS come from the germline V gene. V lost 9 bases, J lost 2 bases, and 9 bases stayed unmatched. DNA for the CDR3: TGTGCCAGTGGGGCGGGGGAATGGCAAGAGACCCAGTACTTC. Protein sequence: CASGAGEWQETQYF.

V usage is TRBV7-6 and J usage is TRBJ2-7; possible D gene TRBD2, 6 bases. Germline loops: CDR1 SGHVS, CDR2 FNYEAQ. V was cut by 6 bases and J by 5 bases, with 14 bases left in between. The CDR3 runs to 13 residues. In nucleotides, the CDR3 is TGTGCCAGCAGTTTAACTGGACTAAACGAGCAGTACTTC. Protein sequence: CASSLTGLNEQYF.

J is TRBJ1-4 and V is TRBV20-1, with no clear D. The CDR3 length is 14 residues. Germline CDR1 reads DFQATT; CDR2 reads SNEGSKA (reference sequence). V lost 1 base, J lost 6 bases, and 12 bases lay in between. In DNA, the CDR3 is TGCAGTGCTAGAGTACTGGGCAAGGATGAAAAACTGTTTTTT. It yields the protein CSARVLGKDEKLFF.

This rearrangement joins TRBV29-1 to TRBJ2-5; D is unresolved. The CDR3 is 13 amino acids. The germline V and J ends were trimmed by 6 bases and 2 bases, with 13 bases remaining between them. From germline, CDR1 is SQVTM and CDR2 ANQGSEA. The CDR3 DNA sequence: TGCAGCGTCCTACGTGGGGTTCAAGAGACCCAGTACTTC. As protein: CSVLRGVQETQYF.

The gene calls are TRBV12-3 or TRBV12-4 and TRBJ2-1; 12 nucleotides match TRBD2. The V segment lost 6 bases and the J segment 8 bases; nucleotides outside the gene matches: 5. CDR3 length: 14 residues. This CDR3 is CASSGLAGPDEQFF. CDR3 in DNA: TGTGCCAGCAGCGGACTAGCGGGACCCGATGAGCAGTTCTTC.

CDR3 in DNA: TGTGCCAGCAGCCCACGGAATCCTGAAGCTTTCTTT. This sequence encodes CASSPRNPEAFF. The rearrangement joins TRBV7-9 to TRBJ1-1, with unresolved D. The CDR3 sequence is 12 residues long. Trimming took off 5 bases at V and 6 bases at J, with 10 bases between the two ends. The germline gives CDR1 SEHNR, CDR2 FQNEAQ (reference sequence).

The rearrangement uses TRBV9 and TRBJ2-7, with D possibly called TRBD1 or TRBD2 (7 bases each). Germline CDR1 SGDLS, CDR2 YYNGEE. The V end was cut by 2 bases, the J end by 2 bases, with 17 bases between. This CDR3 contains 16 residues. The CDR3 DNA follows: TGTGCCAGCAGCGTGGGGACTACAGGGGATCCCTACGAGCAGTACTTC. It translates to CASSVGTTGDPYEQYF.

This clonotype appeared a single time. The genes are TRBV11-3 and TRBJ2-7; 7 bases map to TRBD1. The CDR3 is 14 residues long. Germline assignment: CDR1 SGHNT and CDR2 YENEEA. V shed 1 base and J 6 bases; nucleotides not matched to a gene: 6. The CDR3 is CASSLGGGLREQYF. Written as DNA, the CDR3 is TGTGCCAGCAGCTTAGGAGGGGGCCTTCGCGAGCAGTACTTC.

The rearrangement joins TRBV14 to TRBJ1-1; D is undetermined. The CDR3 length is 15 residues. V was cut by 0 bases and J by 3 bases, with 11 bases left in between. Per germline, CDR1 SGHDN and CDR2 FVKESK. The CDR3 protein is CASSQDPAVYTEAFF. The CDR3 DNA sequence: TGTGCCAGCAGCCAAGACCCGGCGGTTTACACTGAAGCTTTCTTT.

The chain has TRBV20-1 and TRBJ2-1, with 13 bases lining up with TRBD2. This CDR3 spans 19 amino acids. Germline values: CDR1 DFQATT, CDR2 SNEGSKA (reference sequence). J was trimmed by 1 base and V by 3 bases; bases with no gene match: 12. Here the CDR3 DNA reads TGCAGTGCTAGCGGGATTGGACTAGCGGGAGCCGTATCCTACAATGAGCAGTTCTTC. As protein: CSASGIGLAGAVSYNEQFF.

This clonotype is a singleton in its sample. The chain carries TRBV7-3 and TRBJ2-6; the D is unclear. CDR1 and CDR2 from the germline V gene are SGHTA and FQGTGA. CDR3 length: 16 amino acids. V gave up 5 bases and J gave up 0 bases, with 11 bases separating them. This CDR3 is CASSRRSDSGANVLTF. The CDR3 DNA follows: TGTGCCAGCAGCAGAAGGTCGGACTCTGGGGCCAACGTCCTGACTTTC.

V is TRBV12-3 or TRBV12-4 and J is TRBJ2-1, with 8 bases lining up with TRBD1. The CDR3 is 13 residues long. The ends lost 6 bases at V and 8 bases at J; junction bases unmatched: 6. The CDR3 protein is CASSNNRGDEQFF. The CDR3 DNA is TGTGCCAGCAGCAACAACAGGGGGGATGAGCAGTTCTTC.

The chain has TRBV19 and TRBJ1-2, with D perhaps matching TRBD1 (5 bases). The CDR3 runs 14 residues. The germline gives CDR1 LNHDA, CDR2 SQIVND (reference sequence). V was trimmed by 1 base and J by 6 bases, leaving 12 bases between them. DNA for the CDR3: TGTGCCAGTAGTATAGTTACAGGAGTTGATGGCTACACCTTC. Encoded protein: CASSIVTGVDGYTF.

The genes are TRBV7-9 and TRBJ1-1; a possible D gene is TRBD1 (5 bases). With 2 bases removed from V and 6 bases from J, the gap between germline ends came to 16 bases. There are 15 residues in the CDR3. Germline V lookup: CDR1 SEHNR, CDR2 FQNEAQ (reference sequence). The CDR3, as DNA: TGTGCCAGCAGCTTATGGGAGAAGAGGGGACCTGAAGCTTTCTTT. Translating gives CASSLWEKRGPEAFF.

CDR3 amino acids: CASSLVPRRLAETQYF. CDR3 sequence (DNA): TGTGCCAGCAGCTTAGTCCCTAGAAGACTGGCTGAGACCCAGTACTTC. The rearrangement uses TRBV7-2 and TRBJ2-5, with D uncertain. Germline-derived CDR1 and CDR2 are SGHTA and FQGNSA. The CDR3 totals 16 residues. V lost 1 base to trimming and J lost 5 bases, with 17 bases between them.

This clonotype was seen a single time. V is TRBV19 and J is TRBJ1-1; TRBD1 aligns across 8 bases. Germline CDR1 reads LNHDA; CDR2 reads SQIVND (reference sequence). This CDR3 region has 16 residues. The V and J ends lost 6 bases and 1 base, in that order; junction bases with no gene match: 10. Here the CDR3 DNA reads TGTGCCAGTAGGACCAGACAGGGGATTAGGAACACTGAAGCTTTCTTT. Residues: CASRTRQGIRNTEAFF.

The CDR3 DNA reads TGTGCCAGCAGCCGGACCCCACTAGCGGGAGGCGAGCAGTTCTTC. As protein: CASSRTPLAGGEQFF. The chain couples TRBV5-8 to TRBJ2-1; the match to TRBD2 covers 12 bases. V shed 4 bases, J shed 10 bases, and the junction held 9 bases outside the gene matches. Germline CDR1 is SGHTS and CDR2 is YDEGEE. The CDR3 contains 15 residues.

The V gene is TRBV27, the J gene TRBJ1-2; 9 nucleotides agree with TRBD1. V trimming: 6 bases; J trimming: 8 bases; junction bases outside the gene matches: 16. This CDR3 spans 16 amino acids. CDR1 and CDR2 from the germline V gene are MNHEY and SMNVEV (reference sequence). The CDR3 sequence is CASSPTKGQGYEGYTF. The CDR3, as DNA: TGTGCCAGCAGCCCTACTAAGGGACAGGGATATGAGGGCTACACCTTC.

The chain joins TRBV5-6 to TRBJ2-7; a weak D match, TRBD1 (5 bases). V shed 0 bases and J shed 2 bases, with 12 bases lying between them. The germline CDR1 and CDR2 sequences are SGHDT and YYEEEE. The CDR3 runs to 15 residues. As DNA, the CDR3 is TGTGCCAGCAGCTTGGGATACCAGGGCGCCTACGAGCAGTACTTC. Its protein is CASSLGYQGAYEQYF.

This clonotype has a handful of counts. This sequence joins TRBV9 and TRBJ2-7; D is unresolved. CDR1 is SGDLS and CDR2 is YYNGEE in the germline V gene. The CDR3 has 14 residues. V was trimmed by 0 bases and J by 3 bases, leaving 10 bases between them. The CDR3 spells CASSVGEVLYEQYF. CDR3 nucleotide sequence: TGTGCCAGCAGCGTAGGCGAGGTCCTCTACGAGCAGTACTTC.

The V and J genes are TRBV4-1 and TRBJ1-6; D might be TRBD1 (6 bases). The germline V gene encodes CDR1 MGHRA and CDR2 YSYEKL. The V end lost 6 bases, the J end lost 9 bases, and 18 bases lay between the germline ends. The CDR3 has 15 amino acids. The CDR3 loop is CASRKVGGTSSPLHF. Here the CDR3 DNA reads TGCGCCAGCAGAAAAGTAGGGGGTACTTCTTCACCCCTCCACTTT.

This clonotype was recorded only once. V and J are TRBV6-5 and TRBJ2-1; D not resolved. Per germline, CDR1 MNHEY and CDR2 SVGAGI. CDR3 length equals 16 residues. V lost 0 bases, J lost 0 bases, and 9 bases lay in between. The CDR3 is CASSYSARSSYNEQFF. CDR3 DNA sequence: TGTGCCAGCAGTTACTCGGCGAGAAGCTCCTACAATGAGCAGTTCTTC.

V gene TRBV7-9 combines with J gene TRBJ1-1; D gene ambiguous. With 1 base removed from V and 4 bases from J, the gap between germline ends came to 13 bases. CDR3 length: 15 amino acids. The germline CDR1 and CDR2 sequences are SEHNR and FQNEAQ (reference sequence). The CDR3 DNA reads as TGTGCCAGCAGCTTAGAGGCGGGGAAAACCACTGAAGCTTTCTTT. Amino acid sequence: CASSLEAGKTTEAFF.

The CDR3, as DNA: TGTGCCAGCGGGGTTAGCACAGATACGCAGTATTTT. This sequence encodes CASGVSTDTQYF. The chain employs TRBV27 and TRBJ2-3; D remains ambiguous. Per the germline V gene, CDR1 is MNHEY and CDR2 is SMNVEV (reference sequence). The CDR3 totals 12 residues. The germline V and J ends were trimmed by 8 bases and 0 bases, with 6 bases remaining between them.

On this clonotype itself: Germline and junction disagree at one end, which may indicate a read error. The chain employs TRBV7-7 and TRBJ2-7; D unresolved. The CDR3 extends over 14 amino acids. Germline V gene sequence: CDR1 SSHAT, CDR2 FNYEAQ (reference sequence). Here the CDR3 reads CASSLDLGSYEQYF. Written as DNA, the CDR3 is TGTGCTAGCAGCTTAGATCTGGGTTCGTACGAGCAGTACTTC.

The rearrangement uses TRBV9 and TRBJ2-1, with a tentative D call TRBD2 (6 bases). The germline V gene encodes CDR1 SGDLS and CDR2 YYNGEE. The CDR3 is 14 amino acids. V was cut by 0 bases and J by 6 bases, with 10 bases left in between. The CDR3 spells CASSVGRRANEQFF. CDR3 DNA: TGTGCCAGCAGCGTAGGTCGGAGGGCCAATGAGCAGTTCTTC.

The rearrangement joins TRBV12-3 or TRBV12-4 to TRBJ2-1; D gene uncertain. This CDR3 region has 14 residues. V gave up 11 bases and J gave up 0 bases, with 14 bases separating them. The CDR3 loop is CAGTNPSSYNEQFF. CDR3 nucleotide sequence: TGTGCCGGCACTAACCCGAGCTCCTACAATGAGCAGTTCTTC.

The J gene is TRBJ1-2, the V gene TRBV29-1; no clear D gene. The CDR3 totals 11 residues. Germline V gives CDR1 SQVTM, CDR2 ANQGSEA. V gave up 0 bases and J gave up 7 bases, with 6 bases separating them. The CDR3 nucleotides are TGCAGCGTTGAAGATCTTGGTGGCTACACCTTC. This translates into CSVEDLGGYTF. The variable domain in full, with the rest retrieved from reference TRBV29-1 and TRBJ1-2, is SAVISQKPSRDICQRGTSLTIQCQVDSQVTMMFWYRQQPGQSLTLIATANQGSEATYESGFVIDKFPISRPNLTFSTLTVSNMSPEDSSIYLCSVEDLGGYTFGSGTRLTVV.

V usage is TRBV20-1 and J usage is TRBJ2-3; D possibly corresponds to TRBD2 (6 bases). This CDR3 region has 14 residues. V lost 3 bases, J lost 1 base, and 11 bases lay in between. Per germline, CDR1 DFQATT and CDR2 SNEGSKA (reference sequence). The CDR3 sequence is CSASGAGRTDTQYF. The CDR3 bases are TGCAGTGCTAGCGGCGCGGGACGCACAGATACGCAGTATTTT.

The chain has TRBV9 and TRBJ2-1; possibly TRBD2 for D (5 bases). The ends were cut back, 4 bases at V and 12 bases at J, with 11 bases in the middle. Looked up from germline, CDR1 is SGDLS and CDR2 is YYNGEE. The CDR3 runs to 11 residues. Written as DNA, the CDR3 is TGTGCCAGCAGCCCTGGCGGGCCGCAGTTCTTC. It codes for CASSPGGPQFF.